The 14 T cell receptor beta chains listed next were all sequenced from one sample in a study of metastatic and nonmetastatic thyroid tumors. Not a single patient had been given any form of treatment at any point before undergoing thyroid surgery. MiXCR reprocessed the PCR reads for TCRdb. The data hold 3,500 to 5,000 clones, with roughly two fifths observed a single time. The specimen was tumor tissue. These receptors came from a male donor with papillary thyroid cancer or a benign thyroid nodule (not recorded which). Some clones in this sample may be carry-over from other donors' samples.

This chain uses TRBV27 with TRBJ2-1; the D gene is possibly TRBD1 (5 bases). Germline V gene sequence: CDR1 MNHEY, CDR2 SMNVEV (reference sequence). Deletions cut 2 bases from V and 4 bases from J, with 15 bases between. The CDR3 has 16 residues. CDR3 residues: CASSLIPVTEYNEQFF. The CDR3 coding sequence is TGTGCCAGCAGTTTAATTCCTGTGACAGAGTACAATGAGCAGTTCTTC.

V gene TRBV6-5 combines with J gene TRBJ2-3; possible D gene TRBD1, 6 bases. V was trimmed by 2 bases and J by 2 bases, leaving 11 bases between them. The CDR3 covers 15 residues. The V gene's germline CDR1 is MNHEY and CDR2 SVGAGI. The CDR3 is CASSYMGAPTDTQYF. The CDR3 DNA follows: TGTGCCAGCAGTTACATGGGGGCACCCACAGATACGCAGTATTTT.

V usage is TRBV5-5 and J usage is TRBJ2-3; perhaps TRBD2 as D (6 bases). The V end lost 4 bases, the J end lost 0 bases, and 12 bases lay between the germline ends. The CDR3 contains 15 residues. The germline gives CDR1 SGHKS, CDR2 YYEKEE (reference sequence). CDR3 region: CASSLGLESTDTQYF. CDR3 nucleotide sequence: TGTGCCAGCAGCCTGGGACTTGAGAGCACAGATACGCAGTATTTT.

The chain uses TRBV11-2 and TRBJ2-7; 10 bases line up with TRBD2. CDR3 length equals 14 residues. The V and J ends lost 4 bases and 4 bases, in that order; junction bases with no gene match: 4. Germline assignment: CDR1 SGHAT and CDR2 FQNNGV. The CDR3 spells CASSWSGGAYEQYF. In nucleotides, the CDR3 is TGTGCCAGCAGCTGGAGCGGGGGGGCGTACGAGCAGTACTTC.

This rearrangement joins TRBV20-1 to TRBJ1-5; D not certain. CDR1 is DFQATT and CDR2 is SNEGSKA in the germline V gene (reference sequence). The CDR3 length is 15 residues. V was clipped by 0 bases and J by 7 bases, with 16 bases between them. The CDR3 loop reads CSARESRRLGQPQHF. The CDR3 bases are TGCAGTGCTAGAGAGTCTCGCAGGTTGGGGCAGCCCCAGCATTTT.

The CDR3 loop is CAWSVEPAYGYTF. Here the CDR3 DNA reads TGTGCCTGGAGTGTGGAGCCGGCCTATGGCTACACCTTC. The V call is TRBV30, the J call TRBJ1-2; D gene unclear. The germline CDR1 and CDR2 sequences are GTSNPN and SVGIG (reference sequence). The CDR3 spans 13 residues. V lost 0 bases, J lost 4 bases, and 9 bases lay in between.

This clone was found a few times. The chain combines TRBV28 with TRBJ2-2; D possibly corresponds to TRBD1 (6 bases). Germline V CDR1 and CDR2: MDHEN, SYDVKM. Trimming left V 5 bases short and J 2 bases short, with 12 bases between. The CDR3 has 15 residues. The CDR3 spells CASSLRDTNTGELFF. The CDR3 DNA sequence: TGTGCCAGCAGTCTCCGGGACACCAACACCGGGGAGCTGTTTTTT.

This chain links TRBV27 with TRBJ2-7; the D is unclear. Looked up from germline, CDR1 is MNHEY and CDR2 is SMNVEV (reference sequence). This CDR3 is 11 amino acids long. Deletions cut 4 bases from V and 0 bases from J, with 1 base between. CDR3 bases: TGTGCCAGCAGTTCCTCCTACGAGCAGTACTTC. It yields the protein CASSSSYEQYF.

This clone has a single count. The genes are TRBV19 and TRBJ1-4; weak D call: TRBD1 (5 bases). Germline CDR1 reads LNHDA; CDR2 reads SQIVND (reference sequence). Trimming stripped 5 bases from V and 5 bases from J, with 21 bases between. CDR3 length equals 17 residues. CDR3 protein: CASSPNRRGRRNEKLFF. CDR3 DNA: TGTGCCAGTAGTCCCAACCGGAGGGGAAGAAGAAATGAAAAACTGTTTTTT. The full variable domain, completed using reference TRBV19 and TRBJ1-4, is DGGITQSPKYLFRKEGQNVTLSCEQNLNHDAMYWYRQDPGQGLRLIYYSQIVNDFQKGDIAEGYSVSREKKESFPLTVTSAQKNPTAFYLCASSPNRRGRRNEKLFFGSGTQLSVL.

This clone was seen a handful of times. Relative to the germline gene, one junction end is altered; a read error may explain this. The rearrangement links TRBV27 to TRBJ1-1; the D gene is possibly TRBD1 (5 bases). This CDR3 is built from 16 residues. Germline CDR1 is MNHEY and CDR2 is SMNVEV (reference sequence). CDR3 DNA sequence: TGTGCCAGCAGTCGCTACGAGGGACGGAGCAACACTGAAGCTTTCTTC. It translates to CASSRYEGRSNTEAFF.

This chain connects TRBV30 to TRBJ1-6, with a weak D call TRBD1 (5 bases). Germline V gene sequence: CDR1 GTSNPN, CDR2 SVGIG (reference sequence). The CDR3 covers 13 residues. The V and J ends lost 2 bases and 8 bases respectively, with 10 bases between them. CDR3 loop: CAWSTQADSPLHF. DNA of the CDR3: TGTGCCTGGAGTACACAGGCCGATTCACCCCTCCACTTT. Based on the CDR3 plus reference TRBV30 and TRBJ1-6, the full variable domain is SQTIHQWPATLVQPVGSPLSLECTVEGTSNPNLYWYRQAAGRGLQLLFYSVGIGQISSEVPQNLSASRPQDRQFILSSKKLLLSDSGFYLCAWSTQADSPLHFGNGTRLTVT.

Here the CDR3 DNA reads TGCGCCAGCAGCTTGTCAGGGGAGGACACTGAAGCTTTCTTT. Its translation is CASSLSGEDTEAFF. The chain couples TRBV5-1 to TRBJ1-1, with a possible D match to TRBD1 (6 bases). In germline, CDR1 is SGHRS, CDR2 YFSETQ. Trimming left V 1 base short and J 3 bases short, with 10 bases between. The CDR3 consists of 14 residues.

The V gene is TRBV19, the J gene TRBJ2-7; 10 positions match TRBD2. The CDR3 covers 16 residues. CDR1 is LNHDA and CDR2 is SQIVND in the germline V gene (reference sequence). J was trimmed by 0 bases and V by 6 bases; bases with no gene match: 8. CDR3 in amino acids: CASSRGLAGVSYEQYF. CDR3 nucleotide sequence: TGTGCCAGTAGCCGTGGGCTAGCGGGAGTCTCCTACGAGCAGTACTTC.

V and J are TRBV7-2 and TRBJ1-5; tentatively, D is TRBD1 (6 bases). Between the trimmed V and J ends, which lost 6 bases and 5 bases, there was a span of 14 bases. This CDR3 spans 14 amino acids. The germline CDR1 and CDR2 sequences are SGHTA and FQGNSA. The CDR3 protein is CASSLRYRDQPQHF. CDR3 nucleotide sequence: TGTGCCAGCAGTTTGAGATACAGGGATCAGCCCCAGCATTTT. Supplemented by reference TRBV7-2 and TRBJ1-5, the full variable domain reads GAGVSQSPSNKVTEKGKDVELRCDPISGHTALYWYRQSLGQGLEFLIYFQGNSAPDKSGLPSDRFSAERTGGSVSTLTIQRTQQEDSAVYLCASSLRYRDQPQHFGDGTRLSIL.